A single sample gave rise to the 11 T cell receptor beta chains below, sequenced in a study of shared clonotypes between healthy human individuals. Produced via immunoSEQ multiplex PCR; TCRdb's table is partial and in-frame only. Seen here are millions of clones, roughly nine tenths observed once, and the top ten hold roughly 0.15%. The sample taken for sequencing was naive CD4+ T cells sorted from blood. Described subset: CD45RA+ positively selected. These receptors all come from a man aged 18-30 years in good health.

This clone was picked up a small number of times. The V call is TRBV28, the J call TRBJ1-5, with no clear D. Germline V gene data show CDR1 as MDHEN and CDR2 as SYDVKM. V gave up 1 base and J gave up 6 bases, with 4 bases separating them. This CDR3 is built from 12 residues. The CDR3 nucleotides are TGTGCCAGCAGTTTATCTCGTCAGCCCCAGCATTTT. Its protein is CASSLSRQPQHF.

The chain couples TRBV10-3 to TRBJ1-1; D is unresolved. The length of the CDR3 is 13 residues. The ends were cut back, 5 bases at V and 6 bases at J, with 13 bases in the middle. Germline V gives CDR1 ENHRY, CDR2 SYGVKD. CDR3 amino acids: CAISPIGGPEAFF. The CDR3 nucleotides read TGTGCCATCAGTCCTATCGGTGGGCCTGAAGCTTTCTTT.

The genes are TRBV2 and TRBJ2-5; D perhaps matches TRBD2 (6 bases). V lost 8 bases, J lost 5 bases, and 24 bases lay in between. The CDR3 totals 16 residues. Germline values: CDR1 SNHLY, CDR2 FYNNEI. CDR3 DNA sequence: TGTGCCAGCCTCGTGGGGGGTCCCGCCAGCGTCGAGACCCAGTACTTC. Translated: CASLVGGPASVETQYF.

V and J are TRBV15 and TRBJ2-3, with 8 bases matching TRBD1. Trimming removed 0 bases from V and 6 bases from J; junction bases left unmatched: 5. Germline V gene data show CDR1 as LNHNV and CDR2 as YYDKDF (reference sequence). The CDR3 spans 15 residues. The CDR3 DNA sequence: TGTGCCACCAGCAGAGATCGGCAGGGGGCGGATACGCAGTATTTT. Translating gives CATSRDRQGADTQYF.

The rearrangement uses TRBV5-6 and TRBJ1-6; 9 positions agree with TRBD1. The CDR3 is 17 amino acids. J lost 6 bases, V lost 3 bases, and 10 bases had no gene match. Looked up from germline, CDR1 is SGHDT and CDR2 is YYEEEE. The CDR3 DNA reads TGTGCCAGCAGCTCACTACAGGGGGCCGTTCGTAATTCACCCCTCCACTTT. Translation: CASSSLQGAVRNSPLHF.

A remark on this clone: This sample also contains other DNA sequences that code for the same CDR3. The chain uses TRBV6-5 and TRBJ1-5, with a possible D match to TRBD1 (5 bases). The V end lost 0 bases, the J end lost 2 bases, and 8 bases lay between the germline ends. This CDR3 has 15 residues. Germline CDR1 is MNHEY and CDR2 is SVGAGI. Written as DNA, the CDR3 is TGTGCCAGCAGTTACTCGGGGACCGGCAATCAGCCCCAGCATTTT. Its translation: CASSYSGTGNQPQHF.

The genes are TRBV19 and TRBJ1-1; D ambiguous. The CDR3 consists of 13 residues. Germline CDR1 reads LNHDA; CDR2 reads SQIVND (reference sequence). V was shortened by 3 bases and J by 3 bases, with 8 bases between the two germline ends. This chain's CDR3 is CASSIGGYTEAFF. DNA for the CDR3: TGTGCCAGTAGTATCGGTGGTTACACTGAAGCTTTCTTT.

J is TRBJ2-7 and V is TRBV15; D is perhaps TRBD1 (5 bases). Trimming took off 9 bases at V and 3 bases at J, with 15 bases between the two ends. Per the germline V gene, CDR1 is LNHNV and CDR2 is YYDKDF (reference sequence). The CDR3 has 13 amino acids. This CDR3 is CATSETVRYEQYF. The DNA for the CDR3 is TGTGCCACGTCCGAGACAGTCCGCTACGAGCAGTACTTC.

The V and J genes are TRBV15 and TRBJ1-4; 7 nucleotides line up with TRBD1. This CDR3 is built from 17 residues. V lost 5 bases, J lost 8 bases, and 17 bases stayed unmatched. The germline CDR1 and CDR2 sequences are LNHNV and YYDKDF (reference sequence). The CDR3, as DNA: TGTGCCACCAGCGGAATCAACGCGAAGGGGGCAAAGGAAAAACTGTTTTTT. This gives the protein CATSGINAKGAKEKLFF.

This clone was observed a single time. This chain uses TRBV5-4 with TRBJ1-4; 11 bases match TRBD1. CDR3 size: 15 residues. Trimming removed 3 bases from V and 4 bases from J; junction bases left unmatched: 2. CDR1 is SGHNT and CDR2 is YYREEE in the germline V gene (reference sequence). The CDR3 DNA follows: TGTGCCAGCAGCTCCGGGACAGGGGGTAATGAAAAACTGTTTTTT. The encoded protein is CASSSGTGGNEKLFF.

The chain recombines TRBV7-2 with TRBJ2-1, with TRBD2 identical over 7 bases. Germline V lookup: CDR1 SGHTA, CDR2 FQGNSA. V dropped 1 base and J dropped 0; count of bases not matched to a gene: 12. The CDR3 has 19 amino acids. The CDR3: CASSLVSLGLTTSYNEQFF. The CDR3, as DNA: TGTGCCAGCAGCTTAGTTAGTTTGGGACTAACCACCTCCTACAATGAGCAGTTCTTC.